Each of the 32 T cell receptor beta chains below was sequenced from the same sample in a study of beta chain features in type 1 diabetes (dated by TCRdb to the late 2010s). Broad study findings and their caveats: Type 1 diabetes patients showed a moderate but significant shortening of TCRB CDR3 length in all four CD4+ subsets.

Library prep was done by the immunoSEQ multiplex PCR assay. All of the isolated RNA was reverse transcribed with the High Capacity cDNA Reverse Transcription Kit, so expressed TCRB transcripts were sequenced. TCRdb retrieved this table from immuneACCESS and kept in-frame rearrangements only. Not all clones are present; in checked studies, unresolved V genes account for under half, and no reason is known for the remainder. The sample profile shows approximately 150,000 clones; around 63% of them were found once. Of the sample, 0.08% to 0.095% is held by the ten largest clones. Their antigens remain unidentified. Sequenced: naive CD4+ T cells from blood. According to the study, the label for this sample's cell subset or site signals: true naive CD4+ T cells. These TCRs come from a young man with type 1 diabetes.

This clone occurred a few times. The V call is TRBV9, the J call TRBJ2-5; tentative D call: TRBD1 (5 bases). This CDR3 spans 13 amino acids. Trimming took off 4 bases at V and 2 bases at J, with 9 bases between the two ends. Germline CDR1 and CDR2: SGDLS and YYNGEE. CDR3 sequence (DNA): TGTGCCAGCAGCCAGGGCAATCAAGAGACCCAGTACTTC. Amino acids: CASSQGNQETQYF.

The rearrangement links TRBV27 to TRBJ1-1, with TRBD1 as a possible D gene (6 bases). Trimming removed 4 bases from V and 0 bases from J, with 15 bases in between. Germline V gene lookup returns CDR1 MNHEY and CDR2 SMNVEV (reference sequence). The CDR3 consists of 16 residues. CDR3 sequence (DNA): TGTGCCAGCAGTTCTCTCCCGGGACACGTGAACACTGAAGCTTTCTTT. This sequence encodes CASSSLPGHVNTEAFF.

The chain employs TRBV30 and TRBJ2-2; TRBD2 matches 8 bases. CDR1 is GTSNPN and CDR2 is SVGIG in the germline V gene (reference sequence). The CDR3 consists of 14 residues. V shed 0 bases, J shed 5 bases, and the junction held 2 bases outside the gene matches. Here the CDR3 reads CAWSVAGATGELFF. The CDR3 DNA sequence: TGTGCCTGGAGTGTAGCGGGGGCTACCGGGGAGCTGTTTTTT.

This clone has just one count. The chain combines TRBV5-8 with TRBJ1-2, with 8 bases identical to TRBD1. V was clipped by 2 bases and J by 8 bases; unmatched bases: 5. Per germline, CDR1 SGHTS and CDR2 YDEGEE. This CDR3 is built from 13 residues. DNA for the CDR3: TGTGCCAGCAGCTTAGGACAGGGCCACGGCTACACCTTC. Amino acids: CASSLGQGHGYTF.

This clone appeared a few times. The chain links TRBV30 to TRBJ1-1; D is ambiguous. Germline V lookup: CDR1 GTSNPN, CDR2 SVGIG (reference sequence). The CDR3 runs 12 residues. Between the trimmed V and J ends, which lost 3 bases and 1 base, there was a span of 6 bases. This CDR3 reads CAWREWNTEAFF. The DNA for the CDR3 is TGTGCCTGGAGGGAGTGGAACACTGAAGCTTTCTTT.

This clone was detected once. The J gene is TRBJ2-2, the V gene TRBV18; D is unresolved. Per germline, CDR1 KGHSH and CDR2 LQKENI. V dropped 3 bases and J dropped 0 bases, with 5 bases sitting between them. This CDR3 spans 14 amino acids. In DNA, the CDR3 is TGTGCCAGCTCACCTCCTTCGAACACCGGGGAGCTGTTTTTT. It codes for CASSPPSNTGELFF.

In this sample, this clone turned up a few times. The same CDR3 can be traced to other DNA sequences in this sample. The J gene is TRBJ2-5, the V gene TRBV7-9; D may be TRBD2 (6 bases). Trimming stripped 3 bases from V and 5 bases from J, with 10 bases between. The germline gives CDR1 SEHNR, CDR2 FQNEAQ (reference sequence). The CDR3 totals 13 residues. The CDR3 sequence: CASSLGLGETQYF. The DNA for the CDR3 is TGTGCCAGCAGCTTGGGACTTGGGGAGACCCAGTACTTC.

This clone came up once. The rearrangement uses TRBV4-3 and TRBJ2-1, with TRBD1 as a possible D gene (6 bases). The CDR3 covers 14 residues. The V end was cut by 3 bases, the J end by 3 bases, with 9 bases between. In germline, CDR1 is LGHNA, CDR2 YSLEER. CDR3 coding DNA: TGCGCCAGCAGCCATTCAGGGGACTACAATGAGCAGTTCTTC. It codes for CASSHSGDYNEQFF.

V and J are TRBV5-1 and TRBJ2-3; no firm D call. V lost 0 bases and J lost 2, with 10 bases in between. The germline gives CDR1 SGHRS, CDR2 YFSETQ. This CDR3 is built from 15 residues. In nucleotides, the CDR3 is TGCGCCAGCAGCTTGGGGTCAGTTCCCACAGATACGCAGTATTTT. Residues: CASSLGSVPTDTQYF.

V gene TRBV30 combines with J gene TRBJ1-1, with D perhaps TRBD1 (5 bases). Between the trimmed V and J ends, which lost 2 bases and 8 bases, there was a span of 9 bases. Germline V gives CDR1 GTSNPN, CDR2 SVGIG (reference sequence). This CDR3 comprises 11 residues. This CDR3 is CAWSPGDEAFF. In DNA form, the CDR3 reads TGTGCCTGGAGTCCCGGGGACGAAGCTTTCTTT.

Written as DNA, the CDR3 is TGTGCCATCAGTGAAATGGGACAGGGCTACGAGCAGTACTTC. Residues: CAISEMGQGYEQYF. V and J are TRBV10-3 and TRBJ2-7, with 9 bases fitting TRBD1. The CDR3 covers 14 residues. The trim removed 3 bases at V and 3 bases at J, leaving 3 bases unmatched. CDR1 is ENHRY and CDR2 is SYGVKD in the germline V gene.

This rearrangement joins TRBV6-6 to TRBJ2-3; 8 positions match TRBD2. With 9 bases clipped from V and 4 bases from J, the junction kept 0 bases outside the gene matches. This CDR3 is built from 11 residues. The germline CDR1 and CDR2 sequences are MNHNY and SVGAGI (reference sequence). DNA of the CDR3: TGTGCCAGTAGCGGGGCAGATACGCAGTATTTT. Residues: CASSGADTQYF.

The chain combines TRBV11-2 with TRBJ2-4; perhaps TRBD1 as D (5 bases). This CDR3 has 15 amino acids. Germline V gene data show CDR1 as SGHAT and CDR2 as FQNNGV. The V end lost 8 bases, the J end lost 2 bases, and 16 bases lay between the germline ends. CDR3 in amino acids: CASLGSQGTKNIQYF. As DNA, the CDR3 is TGTGCCAGCCTTGGATCGCAGGGCACCAAAAACATTCAGTACTTC.

The J gene is TRBJ1-4, the V gene TRBV7-2, with no clear D. This CDR3 has 15 residues. Germline lookup yields CDR1 SGHTA and CDR2 FQGNSA. The V gene lost 1 base and the J gene lost 7 bases, with 13 bases spanning the gap. The DNA for the CDR3 is TGTGCCAGCAGCTTAGGTGCGGGCCTTGGTGAAAAACTGTTTTTT. Translating gives CASSLGAGLGEKLFF.

This chain uses TRBV9 with TRBJ2-4; the D is unclear. V lost 1 base, J lost 0 bases, and 11 bases lay in between. Per germline, CDR1 SGDLS and CDR2 YYNGEE. This CDR3 contains 16 residues. CDR3 in DNA: TGTGCCAGCAGCGTATGGCCCGATCTAGCCAAAAACATTCAGTACTTC. Protein: CASSVWPDLAKNIQYF. Together with reference TRBV9 and TRBJ2-4, the CDR3 gives the full variable domain: DSGVTQTPKHLITATGQRVTLRCSPRSGDLSVYWYQQSLDQGLQFLIQYYNGEERAKGNILERFSAQQFPDLHSELNLSSLELGDSALYFCASSVWPDLAKNIQYFGAGTRLSVL.

This clone was recorded a few times. The chain has TRBV30 and TRBJ2-5; D is ambiguous. Trimming removed 2 bases from V and 2 bases from J, with 3 bases in between. Germline V gene data show CDR1 as GTSNPN and CDR2 as SVGIG (reference sequence). The CDR3 extends over 11 amino acids. The CDR3 sequence: CAWSPQETQYF. DNA of the CDR3: TGTGCCTGGAGTCCTCAAGAGACCCAGTACTTC.

This rearrangement joins TRBV9 to TRBJ1-1; weak D call: TRBD1 (5 bases). The CDR3 has 14 amino acids. With 0 bases removed from V and 2 bases from J, the gap between germline ends came to 8 bases. Germline values: CDR1 SGDLS, CDR2 YYNGEE. The CDR3 bases are TGTGCCAGCAGCGTAGGGGGCGAAAACACTGAAGCTTTCTTT. It is translated as CASSVGGENTEAFF. The entire variable domain, with the rest obtained from reference TRBV9 and TRBJ1-1, is as follows: DSGVTQTPKHLITATGQRVTLRCSPRSGDLSVYWYQQSLDQGLQFLIQYYNGEERAKGNILERFSAQQFPDLHSELNLSSLELGDSALYFCASSVGGENTEAFFGQGTRLTVV.

The chain carries TRBV4-3 and TRBJ1-6; no clear D. CDR3 length: 18 residues. CDR1 and CDR2 (germline): LGHNA, YSLEER. Trimming removed 0 bases from V and 0 bases from J, with 12 bases in between. The CDR3 nucleotides are TGCGCCAGCAGCCAAGAGACCCCGGGGAGCTCCTATAATTCACCCCTCCACTTT. This sequence encodes CASSQETPGSSYNSPLHF.

The chain employs TRBV7-9 and TRBJ2-5; possible D gene TRBD1, 5 bases. Trimming took 3 bases from V and 2 from J, leaving 13 bases between them. CDR3 length: 15 residues. In germline, CDR1 is SEHNR, CDR2 FQNEAQ (reference sequence). CDR3 DNA sequence: TGTGCCAGCAGCTTCAGGGCTGGCAGACAAGAGACCCAGTACTTC. Its translation: CASSFRAGRQETQYF.

There are a few counts of this clone. This chain connects TRBV25-1 to TRBJ1-3; D remains unclear. The CDR3 is made up of 12 amino acids. Germline loops: CDR1 MGHDK, CDR2 SYGVNS. V shed 2 bases and J shed 4 bases, with 3 bases lying between them. This chain's CDR3 is CASSEGGNTIYF. The CDR3 DNA reads TGTGCCAGCAGTGAAGGGGGAAACACCATATATTTT.

This clone was recorded only once. This chain connects TRBV5-4 to TRBJ2-7, with TRBD1 identical over 8 bases. The CDR3 is 15 amino acids. Germline CDR1 and CDR2: SGHNT and YYREEE (reference sequence). J lost 0 bases, V lost 1 base, and 3 bases had no gene match. Here the CDR3 DNA reads TGTGCCAGCAGCTTGTCCGGACAGGGCTCCTACGAGCAGTACTTC. This encodes CASSLSGQGSYEQYF. The full variable domain, completed using reference TRBV5-4 and TRBJ2-7, is ETGVTQSPTHLIKTRGQQVTLRCSSQSGHNTVSWYQQALGQGPQFIFQYYREEENGRGNFPPRFSGLQFPNYSSELNVNALELDDSALYLCASSLSGQGSYEQYFGPGTRLTVT.

The chain has TRBV7-2 and TRBJ2-7, with TRBD1 identical over 8 bases. Germline CDR1 is SGHTA and CDR2 is FQGNSA. Trimming cost V 5 bases and J 3 bases; bases outside gene matches: 9. This CDR3 contains 15 residues. CDR3 sequence reads: CASSLEAGGSYEQYF. The CDR3 DNA follows: TGTGCCAGCAGCCTAGAGGCAGGGGGCAGCTACGAGCAGTACTTC.

V gene TRBV9 combines with J gene TRBJ2-1; 10 nucleotides align to TRBD1. Per germline, CDR1 SGDLS and CDR2 YYNGEE. V lost 4 bases and J lost 5; bases outside the gene matches: 6. This CDR3 has 15 residues. The CDR3 here is CASSPQTGGHNEQFF. The CDR3, as DNA: TGTGCCAGCAGCCCCCAGACAGGGGGCCACAATGAGCAGTTCTTC.

A few counts support this clone. The rearrangement uses TRBV27 and TRBJ1-2; D remains ambiguous. The CDR3 has 13 residues. V shed 3 bases and J shed 5 bases, with 10 bases lying between them. Germline-derived CDR1 and CDR2 are MNHEY and SMNVEV (reference sequence). The CDR3 region is CASSFNEVYGYTF. DNA of the CDR3: TGTGCCAGCAGTTTTAACGAGGTGTATGGCTACACCTTC.

The chain is built from TRBV28 and TRBJ1-2; unclear D gene. CDR1 MDHEN and CDR2 SYDVKM come from the germline V gene. The CDR3 runs to 14 residues. V was pared by 2 bases and J by 0 bases, with 7 bases between. The CDR3 sequence is CASSLNGANYGYTF. CDR3 bases: TGTGCCAGCAGTTTAAACGGAGCTAACTATGGCTACACCTTC.

The chain combines TRBV10-2 with TRBJ1-1; D unclear. Germline assignment: CDR1 WSHSY and CDR2 SAAADI. There are 13 residues in the CDR3. V lost 8 bases to trimming and J lost 1 base, with 11 bases between them. The CDR3 nucleotides are TGCGCCAGCGGCCCAAAGAGGAACACTGAAGCTTTCTTT. Translating gives CASGPKRNTEAFF.

The V gene is TRBV25-1, the J gene TRBJ2-7, with D hard to call. Germline lookup yields CDR1 MGHDK and CDR2 SYGVNS. There are 16 residues in the CDR3. Trimming pared 2 bases from V and 2 bases from J, leaving 16 bases between. The CDR3: CASSEKGWYRAYEQYF. CDR3 nucleotide sequence: TGTGCCAGCAGTGAAAAAGGATGGTACAGAGCCTACGAGCAGTACTTC.

CDR3 residues: CASSITDRGPGELFF. The CDR3 DNA is TGCGCCAGCAGTATAACAGACCGTGGTCCCGGGGAGCTGTTTTTT. V and J are TRBV5-1 and TRBJ2-2; no firm D call. The CDR3 has 15 residues. V shed 5 bases and J shed 6 bases, with 17 bases lying between them. Looked up from germline, CDR1 is SGHRS and CDR2 is YFSETQ. Full variable domain (missing parts from reference TRBV5-1 and TRBJ2-2): KAGVTQTPRYLIKTRGQQVTLSCSPISGHRSVSWYQQTPGQGLQFLFEYFSETQRNKGNFPGRFSGRQFSNSRSEMNVSTLELGDSALYLCASSITDRGPGELFFGEGSRLTVL.

This chain uses TRBV12-5 with TRBJ2-7, with D hard to call. The CDR3 covers 12 residues. Germline CDR1 is LGHNT and CDR2 is FRNRAP. V lost 4 bases, J lost 6 bases, and 10 bases lay in between. DNA for the CDR3: TGTGCTAGTGGTTCCTCCGGGTCCGAGCAGTACTTC. It translates to CASGSSGSEQYF. The entire variable domain, with the rest obtained from reference TRBV12-5 and TRBJ2-7, is as follows: DARVTQTPRHKVTEMGQEVTMRCQPILGHNTVFWYRQTMMQGLELLAYFRNRAPLDDSGMPKDRFSAEMPDATLATLKIQPSEPRDSAVYFCASGSSGSEQYFGPGTRLTVT.

V and J are TRBV6-5 and TRBJ2-2; D is ambiguous. The CDR3 totals 15 residues. Germline V gene lookup returns CDR1 MNHEY and CDR2 SVGAGI. V was clipped by 6 bases and J by 1 base, with 12 bases between them. The CDR3 sequence is CASSQIALNTGELFF. CDR3 nucleotide sequence: TGTGCCAGCAGCCAGATTGCTTTGAACACCGGGGAGCTGTTTTTT.

CDR3 sequence reads: CASSPGTGNYGYTF. The CDR3 bases are TGTGCCAGCAGTCCCGGGACAGGGAACTATGGCTACACCTTC. The V and J genes are TRBV28 and TRBJ1-2, with 9 bases aligning to TRBD1. V dropped 5 bases and J dropped 2; count of bases not matched to a gene: 3. The germline V gene has CDR1 MDHEN and CDR2 SYDVKM. This CDR3 is 14 amino acids long.

The chain has TRBV28 and TRBJ1-5; 10 positions agree with TRBD1. Germline lookup yields CDR1 MDHEN and CDR2 SYDVKM. J gave up 4 bases and V 7 bases, and 7 bases lay outside the gene matches. This CDR3 has 15 residues. CDR3 coding DNA: TGTGCCAGCACTTCAGTGGGACAGGGGAATCAGCCCCAGCATTTT. Translation: CASTSVGQGNQPQHF.